This T cell receptor (beta chain) derives from a study of blood T cells in healthy people across ages (dated by TCRdb to the mid-2010s). For the wider study: In model experiments, template switching captured roughly one uniquely barcoded TCR beta cDNA molecule for every two T cells. Using deep sequencing normalized with unique cDNA molecular identifiers, the study measured how TCR beta repertoire diversity changes with age. The donors were divided into four age groups: young (average about 15 years), middle-aged (approximately 39), aged (62) and long-lived (roughly 82). To avoid experimental bias, donors of different ages were distributed randomly across sequencing lanes. Using the same blood draw, the study looked at two additional independent replicas of 1 million unique cDNA reads for two donors, one aged 18 to 30 and the other aged 80 or older.

Libraries were prepared through 5' RACE. Sequenced using an Illumina HiSeq 2500. A second roughly 6 to 12 cycle PCR used a sample-barcoded 5' primer and a J-beta primer mix. Each TCR beta cDNA molecule received a unique molecular identifier from a template-switch 5' adaptor carrying 12 random nucleotides. Each sample yielded at least 2.5 million CDR3-containing paired-end reads. The Mint cDNA synthesis kit, primed by a TRBC-specific oligonucleotide, was used to synthesize first-strand cDNA from all RNA. Following uracil-DNA glycosylase treatment, a first 18-cycle PCR with universal primers M1SS and BC2_uni_R was performed on all cDNA. On the authors' methods: Each sample was normalized by randomly selecting 1 million high-quality reads, each carrying a distinct molecular identifier. Reads with shared molecular identifiers were discarded instead of being binned into consensus sequences. MiTCR, set to a Q25 quality threshold and the strictest error-elimination algorithm, was used for CDR3 identification, clonotype clustering and error correction. A nonparametric unseen species model using Euler transformation provided a lower-bound estimate of total TCR beta diversity. The raw public data were reprocessed by TCRdb itself: fastp quality trimming at Q25, MiXCR clonotype calling, in-frame beta chains only. Rows are combined by CDR3 protein, so each entry shows the most common genes and DNA. Here the V and J calls rest on TCRdb's processing, not on the authors' analysis. The table for this sample lists approximately 900,000 distinct CDR3 sequences; roughly 43% of them were counted only once. The ten largest clones take up around an eighth of the sample.

Systemically healthy Caucasian individuals from Russia, approximately 39 in total and aged about 6 to 95 years, were included as donors. Each donor gave about 9.7 milliliters of peripheral blood, drawn into EDTA-treated Vacutainer tubes. Ficoll-Paque density-gradient centrifugation was used to isolate PBMCs, with at least 6.5 million per sample. Trizol reagent was used to extract total RNA from the PBMCs, yielding at least 5 micrograms per sample. For every donor, an aliquot of PBMCs went through flow cytometry to measure the percentages of naive CD45RAhigh/CD27high T cells. Here is what the overall study found, with its caveats: Because profiling used bulk unsorted PBMCs, naive and antigen-experienced compartments could not be compared conclusively. Compared with the aged group, the long-lived group had more naive CD4+ T cells, fewer expanded clones and increased TCR diversity, suggesting age selection. Observed TCR beta diversity per million T cells fell roughly linearly with age, and a significant reduction was already apparent by age around 39. There was a strong correlation between observed TCR beta diversity and the percentage of naive T cells measured by flow cytometry. Estimates of total diversity from one million sequenced T cells were regarded as lower bounds and underestimates. The CMV infection status of donors was not known, potentially confounding age-related changes in expanded clonotypes.

The junction shows trimming of 1 base on V and 0 bases on J, plus 10 bases between the germline ends. The CDR3 contains 15 residues, cysteine and phenylalanine counted. Of all the DNA, just the CDR3 is kept, 45 bases in frame from base 1. This clonotype occurred a few times. Its cognate antigen has yet to be identified. Per-base quality was not reported, and no clone a single base away is much larger than it. This TCR was sampled from a man aged 25-40 years in good health. The V and J genes are TRBV12-3 or TRBV12-4 and TRBJ2-7, and perhaps TRBD2 as D gene, on 5 matching bases. The sequenced sample was blood. The CDR3 region: CASSLVGGVSYEQYF. The DNA is TGTGCCAGCAGTTTAGTTGGAGGCGTCTCCTACGAGCAGTACTTC.